The TCR beta chain described here comes from a study of technical replicates of blood from several donors. Libraries were prepared by immunoSEQ multiplex PCR; TCRdb keeps only in-frame clonotypes and omits some of them. There are about 100,000 clones in the sample; 85% to 95% occur only once, and approximately 0.36% lies in the top ten. CDR3 length: 12 amino acids. Trimming stripped 0 bases from V and 4 bases from J, with 4 bases between. Germline V gene sequence: CDR1 SGHNT, CDR2 YYREEE (reference sequence). V is TRBV5-4 and J is TRBJ1-1, with no clear D. Sequenced material: T cells isolated from PBMCs. This TCR was sampled from a human donor in good health. CDR3 nucleotide sequence: TGTGCCAGCAGCTTGGGGAGCACTGAAGCTTTCTTT. As protein: CASSLGSTEAFF.